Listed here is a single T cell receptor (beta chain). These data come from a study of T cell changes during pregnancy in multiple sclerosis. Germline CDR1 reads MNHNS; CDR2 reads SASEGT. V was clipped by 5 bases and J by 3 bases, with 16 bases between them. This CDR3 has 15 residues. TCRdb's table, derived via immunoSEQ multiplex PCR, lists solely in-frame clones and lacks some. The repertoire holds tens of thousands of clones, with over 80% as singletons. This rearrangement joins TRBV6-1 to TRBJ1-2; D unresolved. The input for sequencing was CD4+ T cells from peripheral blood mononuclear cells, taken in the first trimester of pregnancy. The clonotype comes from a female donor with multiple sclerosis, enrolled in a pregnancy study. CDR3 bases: TGTGCCAGCAGTCTCTACTCGAATACGTACTATGGCTACACCTTC. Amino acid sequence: CASSLYSNTYYGYTF.